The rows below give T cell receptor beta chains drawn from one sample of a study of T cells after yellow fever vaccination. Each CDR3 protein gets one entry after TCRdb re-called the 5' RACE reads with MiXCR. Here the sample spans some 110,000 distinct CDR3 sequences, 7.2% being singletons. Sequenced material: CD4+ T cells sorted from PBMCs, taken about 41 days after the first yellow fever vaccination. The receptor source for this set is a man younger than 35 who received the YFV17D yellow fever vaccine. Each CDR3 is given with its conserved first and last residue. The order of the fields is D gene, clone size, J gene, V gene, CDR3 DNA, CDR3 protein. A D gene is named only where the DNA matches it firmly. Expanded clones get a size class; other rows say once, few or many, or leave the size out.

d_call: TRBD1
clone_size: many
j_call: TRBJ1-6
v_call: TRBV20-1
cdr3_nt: TGCAGTGCTAGCCCCCCGGACAGGGACAATTCACCCCTCCACTTT
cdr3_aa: CSASPPDRDNSPLHF

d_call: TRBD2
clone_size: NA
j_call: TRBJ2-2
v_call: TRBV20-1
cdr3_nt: TGCTGTGCGCCCTATAGCGGGGGGCACTCAGCTCCCGGGGAGCTGTTTTTT
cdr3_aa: CCAPYSGGHSAPGELFF

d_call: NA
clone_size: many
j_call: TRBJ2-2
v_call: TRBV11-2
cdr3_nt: TGTGCCAGCAGCCCCCTCGGCCAGGAGAACACCGGGGAGCTGTTTTTT
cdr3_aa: CASSPLGQENTGELFF

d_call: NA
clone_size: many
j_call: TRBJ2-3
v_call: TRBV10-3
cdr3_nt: TGTGCCATCAGGTCGGCGGTTCCTAGCACAGATACGCAGTATTTT
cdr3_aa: CAIRSAVPSTDTQYF

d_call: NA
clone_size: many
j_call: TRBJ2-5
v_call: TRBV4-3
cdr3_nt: TGCGCCAGCAGCCAAGGGGTGGGGTACCAAGAGACCCAGTACTTC
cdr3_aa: CASSQGVGYQETQYF

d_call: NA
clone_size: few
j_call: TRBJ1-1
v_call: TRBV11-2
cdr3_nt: TGTGCCAGCAGCTCCGACGGATCCCGAACGGCTTTCTTT
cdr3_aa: CASSSDGSRTAFF

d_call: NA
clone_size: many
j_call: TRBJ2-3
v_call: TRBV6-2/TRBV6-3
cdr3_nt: TGTGCCAGCAGTCGCCCGACTGCTCGGCGGGCTACGCAGTATTTT
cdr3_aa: CASSRPTARRATQYF

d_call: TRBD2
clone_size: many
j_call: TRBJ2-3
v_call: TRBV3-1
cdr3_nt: TGTGCCAGCAGCCAGGCGGGGGGGGAAGATACGCAGTATTTT
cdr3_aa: CASSQAGGEDTQYF

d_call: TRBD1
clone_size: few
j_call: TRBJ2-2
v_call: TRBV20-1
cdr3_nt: TGCTGTGCTAGAGATCTCCGGACAGGGAGCACCGGGGAGCTGTTTTTT
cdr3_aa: CCARDLRTGSTGELFF

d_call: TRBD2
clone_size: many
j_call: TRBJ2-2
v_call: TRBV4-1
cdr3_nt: TGCGCCAGCAGCCAATTCCTAGCGGCAGGCACCGGGGAGCTGTTTTTT
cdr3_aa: CASSQFLAAGTGELFF

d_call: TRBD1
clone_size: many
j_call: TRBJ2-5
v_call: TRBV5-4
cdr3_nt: TGTGCCAGCAGCTCCGGACAGGGGCCGCAAGAGACCCAGTACTTC
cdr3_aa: CASSSGQGPQETQYF

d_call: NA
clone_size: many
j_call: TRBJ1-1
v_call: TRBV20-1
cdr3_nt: TGCAGTGCTAGCGGGGGGGATGCGACAGTTGAAGCTTTCTTT
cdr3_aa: CSASGGDATVEAFF

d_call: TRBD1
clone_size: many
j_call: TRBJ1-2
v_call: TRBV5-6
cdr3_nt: TGTGCCAGCAGCCAATTGGGACAGGAGTATGGCTACACCTTC
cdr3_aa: CASSQLGQEYGYTF

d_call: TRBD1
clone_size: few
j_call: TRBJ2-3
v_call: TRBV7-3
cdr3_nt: TGTGCCAGCAGCTTTACAGGGGAGTCAGATACGCAGTATTTT
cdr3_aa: CASSFTGESDTQYF

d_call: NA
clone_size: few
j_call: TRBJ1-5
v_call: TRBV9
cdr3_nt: TGTGCCAGCAGCGCTGACAGATGGGGGCCCCAGCATTTT
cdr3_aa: CASSADRWGPQHF

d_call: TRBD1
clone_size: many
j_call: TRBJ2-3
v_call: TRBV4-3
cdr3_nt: TGCGCCAGCAGCCTCCTCGGACAGGGGGCAGATACGCAGTATTTT
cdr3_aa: CASSLLGQGADTQYF

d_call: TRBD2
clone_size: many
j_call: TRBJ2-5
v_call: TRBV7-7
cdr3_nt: TGTGCTAGCGGGGTTCAGGGCCAAGAGACCCAGTACTTC
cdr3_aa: CASGVQGQETQYF

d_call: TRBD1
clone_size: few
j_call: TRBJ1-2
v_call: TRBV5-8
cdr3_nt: TGTGCCAGCAGCTCCTCGACAGGGATTGGCTACACCTTC
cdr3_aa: CASSSSTGIGYTF

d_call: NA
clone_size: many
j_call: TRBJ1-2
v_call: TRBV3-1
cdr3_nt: TGTGCCAGCAGCCAAGACACGGTAACAGCGACTGGCTACACCTTC
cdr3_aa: CASSQDTVTATGYTF

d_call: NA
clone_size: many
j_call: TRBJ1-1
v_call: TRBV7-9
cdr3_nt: TGTGCCAGCAGCGCAGAGGGTAACACTGAAGCTTTCTTT
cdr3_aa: CASSAEGNTEAFF

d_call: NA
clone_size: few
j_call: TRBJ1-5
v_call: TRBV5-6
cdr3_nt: TGTGCCAGCAGCTTTGGCGCAGGATTTAATCAGCCCCAGCATTTT
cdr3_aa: CASSFGAGFNQPQHF

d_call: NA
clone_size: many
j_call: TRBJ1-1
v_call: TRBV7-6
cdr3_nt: TGTGCCAGCAGCTTAGCGCTGGGGAATCCGAACACTGAAGCTTTCTTT
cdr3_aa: CASSLALGNPNTEAFF

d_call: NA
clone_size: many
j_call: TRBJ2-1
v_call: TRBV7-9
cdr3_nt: TGTGCCAGCAGCCTAGTAGGAGAGCAGTTCTTC
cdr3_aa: CASSLVGEQFF

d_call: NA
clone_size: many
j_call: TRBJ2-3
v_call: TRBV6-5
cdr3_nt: TGTGCCAGCAGTTATTCTATGTCTTACCCCGGGCCCACAGATACGCAGTATTTT
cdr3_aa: CASSYSMSYPGPTDTQYF

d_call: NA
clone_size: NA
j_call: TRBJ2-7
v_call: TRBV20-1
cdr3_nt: TGCAGTGCTACAACCGGGGGGCAATACGAGCAGTACTTC
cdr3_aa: CSATTGGQYEQYF

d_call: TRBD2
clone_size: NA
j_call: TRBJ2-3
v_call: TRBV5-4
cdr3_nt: TGTGCCAGCAGCTTGGTGGGCCTAGCGGGAAGCACAGATACGCAGTATTTT
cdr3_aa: CASSLVGLAGSTDTQYF

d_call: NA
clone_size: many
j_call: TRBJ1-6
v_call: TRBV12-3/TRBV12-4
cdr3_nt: TGTGCCAGCAGTTTTGGGACCACCGGTTCACCCCTCCACTTT
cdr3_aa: CASSFGTTGSPLHF

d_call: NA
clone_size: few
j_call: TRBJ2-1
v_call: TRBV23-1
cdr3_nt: TGCGCCAGCAGTCACCCGGATGCGACCCTTTACTACAATGAGCAGTTCTTC
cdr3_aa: CASSHPDATLYYNEQFF

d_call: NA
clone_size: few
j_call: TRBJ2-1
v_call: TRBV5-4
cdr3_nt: TGTGCCAGCAGCGCCCAGACAGACAATGAGCAGTTCTTC
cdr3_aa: CASSAQTDNEQFF

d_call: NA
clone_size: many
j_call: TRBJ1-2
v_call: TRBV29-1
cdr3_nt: TGCAGCGTTGAAGGGAGAGCGGAGGCACACACCTTC
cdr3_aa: CSVEGRAEAHTF

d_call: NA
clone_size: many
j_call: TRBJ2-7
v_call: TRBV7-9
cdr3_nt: TGTGCCAGCAGCTTAAGGGACAAGACCTACGAGCAGTACTTC
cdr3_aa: CASSLRDKTYEQYF